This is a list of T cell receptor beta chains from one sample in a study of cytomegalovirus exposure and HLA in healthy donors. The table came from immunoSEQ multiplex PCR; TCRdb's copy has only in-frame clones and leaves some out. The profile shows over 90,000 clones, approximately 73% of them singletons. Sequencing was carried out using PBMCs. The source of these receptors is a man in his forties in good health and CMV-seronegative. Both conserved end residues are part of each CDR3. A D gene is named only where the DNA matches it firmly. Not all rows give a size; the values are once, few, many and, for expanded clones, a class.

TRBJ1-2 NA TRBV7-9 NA TGTGCCAGCAGCTTACTAGGGGAAGGCTATGGCTACACCTTC CASSLLGEGYGYTF
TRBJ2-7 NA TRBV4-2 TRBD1 TGTGCCAGCAGCCAAGAGGGGACAGGTACCTACGAGCAGTACTTC CASSQEGTGTYEQYF
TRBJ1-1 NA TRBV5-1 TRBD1 TGCGCCAGCAGCGGACAGGGGCTGGACACTGAAGCTTTCTTT CASSGQGLDTEAFF
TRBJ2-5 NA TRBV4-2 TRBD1 TGTGCCAGCAGCCAGAGGGGACAGTACCAAGAGACCCAGTACTTC CASSQRGQYQETQYF
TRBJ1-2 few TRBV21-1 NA TGTGCCAGCAGCAAAGGGGGAGGGTATGGCTACACCTTC CASSKGGGYGYTF
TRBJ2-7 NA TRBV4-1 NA TGCGCCAGCAGCCAAGTGGGCAACTCCTACGAGCAGTACTTC CASSQVGNSYEQYF
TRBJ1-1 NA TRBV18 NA TGTGCCAGCTCACCTGTAACCGGGAGGACTGAAGCTTTCTTT CASSPVTGRTEAFF
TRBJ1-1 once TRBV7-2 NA TGTGCCAGTAGCCCCCGGGTGAACACTGAAGCTTTCTTT CASSPRVNTEAFF
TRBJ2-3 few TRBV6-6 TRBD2 TGTGCCAGCAGTGGTATAGCGGGGGGGTACACAGATACGCAGTATTTT CASSGIAGGYTDTQYF
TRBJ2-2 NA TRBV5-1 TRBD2 TGCGCCAGCAGCTCCATTACTAGCGGGTTGTACACCGGGGAGCTGTTTTTT CASSSITSGLYTGELFF
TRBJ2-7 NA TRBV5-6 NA TGTGCCAGCAGCTTGGCGGGGGAGCAGTACTTC CASSLAGEQYF
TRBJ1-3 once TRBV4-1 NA TGCGCCAGCAGCCAAGACATACAGGGAAACACCATATATTTT CASSQDIQGNTIYF
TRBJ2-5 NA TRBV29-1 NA TGCAGCGCCCTCGGACAGACTCCTGGCGAGACCCAGTACTTC CSALGQTPGETQYF
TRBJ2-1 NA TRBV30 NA TGTGCCTGGAGTGTAGATTTCTACTACAATGAGCAGTTCTTC CAWSVDFYYNEQFF
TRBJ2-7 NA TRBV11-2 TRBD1 TGTGCCAGCAGCTACGGGACAGGGGGTGCCTACGAGCAGTACTTC CASSYGTGGAYEQYF
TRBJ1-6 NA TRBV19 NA TGTGCCAGTAGTAGTTATCACAGGAATTCACCCCTCCACTTT CASSSYHRNSPLHF
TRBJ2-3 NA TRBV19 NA TGTGCCAGTTTCGGCGGGCTCGAGGATACGCAGTATTTT CASFGGLEDTQYF
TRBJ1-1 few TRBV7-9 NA TGTGCCAGCAGCTTGCAGGTTGAAGCTTTCTTT CASSLQVEAFF
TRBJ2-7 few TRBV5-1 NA TGCGCCAGCACCCAAACAGGGACCTACGAGCAGTACTTC CASTQTGTYEQYF